This T cell receptor beta chain is from a study of shared clonotypes between healthy human individuals (dated by TCRdb to the early 2020s). Study-wide context: The cohort included a few men and two women between 18 and 49 years of age. For each donor, three plates each were used for CD4 naive and CD4 memory, two plates were used for CD8 naive, and one plate was used for CD8 memory. The study deeply sequenced blood TCR repertoires of five healthy adults to estimate repertoire size and the extent of clonotype sharing between individuals. Different laboratories and diverse techniques were used to prepare libraries and sequence TCR repertoires, to increase sequencing depth and limit assay-specific biases. Leukapheresis yielded between about 0.85 and 10 billion PBMCs per donor. Here is what the overall study found, with its caveats: Higher generation probabilities were observed for clonotypes shared by all four sorted-subset donors than for non-shared clonotypes. Because the study included a small number of donors, the genetic and exposure-history diversity represented was limited. Sampling was limited to blood, and TCR repertoires in tissue likely differ from TCR repertoires in blood. Naive subsets generally had larger estimated clonotype richness than memory subsets. About 5% of naive CD4, roughly 3.5% of naive CD8, approximately 2% of memory CD4, and around 0.4% of memory CD8 clonotypes were shared across a few donors. Based on pairwise subsampling, the degree of clonotype sharing among donors was expected to be affected by sequencing depth. Even with the large sequencing depth, rarefaction of the sorted-subset datasets indicated that sequencing was incomplete.

Using the deep immunoSEQ assay, TCR CDR3 regions were amplified from genomic DNA by multiplex PCR. Extracted genomic DNA from each cell subset was spread evenly across all wells of several immunoSEQ 96-well plates, with each plate serving as a replicate. For sorted subsets, approximately 210 ng of genomic DNA, equivalent to 25,000 to 30,000 T cell genomes, went into each replicate PCR. The purified libraries were quantified using a Qubit 3.0 fluorometer, sized with a Bioanalyzer 2100, and then quantified again using the KAPA Library Quantification kit. A separate single-read 150-cycle Illumina NextSeq 550 flow cell was used to sequence each immunoSEQ 96-well plate. As for how the authors treated the data: Because the immunoSEQ output included only junctional sequences and no quality scores, the filtering could not be the same as the filtering used for full-length reads. To assign V/J genes and CDR3, sequences were annotated against IMGT germline references using PyIR, a Python wrapper for IgBLAST v1.9. Any read was removed if the V/J assignment was weak (E-value above 1e-6), the CDR3 was missing, or the read contained stop codons, out-of-frame junctions, or ambiguous translated residues. V3J clonotypes were defined as sequences sharing an identical inferred V gene, J gene, and CDR3 amino acid sequence. The percentage overlap between two repertoires was calculated by dividing the number of shared unique clonotypes by the size of the smaller repertoire. Repertoire richness was assessed with RTK rarefaction, the Chao1 estimator, and Recon v2.1 estimates of unobserved clonotypes. OLGA was used to compute generation probabilities for all TCRbeta clonotypes that the gDNA method yielded from a few donors. The table was pulled from immuneACCESS by TCRdb, which kept in-frame rearrangements only. Such tables lose some clones; where checked, under half of the loss comes from unresolved V genes, and the rest has no known cause. The D gene and trimming were derived from the DNA, and the V and J assignments and clone size from that table. The table for this sample lists over a million clones; approximately 80% of them were counted only once. The biggest ten clones account for around 0.47% of the sample.

Healthy HIV-negative adults with no recently reported acute infections or vaccinations were included as donors. All donors were Caucasian adults living in Nashville, Tennessee, USA. CD4+ T cells were enriched through magnetic negative selection, after which naive cells were positively selected on CD45RA and the remaining negative fraction served as the memory subset. Blood was collected by leukapheresis, and PBMCs were isolated by Ficoll-Histopaque density gradient centrifugation and then cryopreserved in liquid nitrogen vapor phase. Analytical flow cytometry was used to check the purity and quantity of each magnetically sorted T cell population. Genomic DNA was isolated from each sorted fraction and quantified by UV absorbance on a Nanodrop 2000c. Notes on this clone: What antigen it recognizes has not been identified. No quality values exist for individual bases; no much larger clone is one base distant.

Sequencing was performed on memory CD4+ T cells from PBMCs. Read against the paper, the sample's cell subset or site label means: CD45RA-negative fraction. The sequence was collected from a man aged 18 to 30 in good health. Some clones in this sample may be carry-over from other donors' samples.

CDR3 protein: CASSTLGSGANVLTF. The nucleotide sequence reads as follows: TGTGCCAGCAGTACACTAGGCTCTGGGGCCAACGTCCTGACTTTC. The sequence joins TRBV27 to TRBJ2-6; tentative D gene TRBD2, with 5 bases matching. V and J lose 5 bases and 0 bases, and a span of 8 bases separates them. CDR1 and CDR2 (MNHEY, SMNVEV) derive from the germline V gene (reference sequence). CDR3 length: 15 amino acids, cysteine to phenylalanine. Only the CDR3 region is kept as DNA, spanning 45 bases read in frame from base 1.